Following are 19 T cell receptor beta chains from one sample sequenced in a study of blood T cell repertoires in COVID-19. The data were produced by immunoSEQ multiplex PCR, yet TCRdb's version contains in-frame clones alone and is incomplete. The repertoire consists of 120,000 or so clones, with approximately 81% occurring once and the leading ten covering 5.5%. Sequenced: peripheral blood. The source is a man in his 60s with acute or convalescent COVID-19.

The CDR3: CASSSGSGGSSYNEQFF. CDR3 bases: TGTGCCAGCAGTTCGGGTTCCGGCGGGAGCTCCTACAATGAGCAGTTCTTC. V gene TRBV27 combines with J gene TRBJ2-1; 7 bases align to TRBD2. CDR1 and CDR2 (germline): MNHEY, SMNVEV (reference sequence). J gave up 0 bases and V 4 bases, and 9 bases lay outside the gene matches. This CDR3 region has 17 residues.

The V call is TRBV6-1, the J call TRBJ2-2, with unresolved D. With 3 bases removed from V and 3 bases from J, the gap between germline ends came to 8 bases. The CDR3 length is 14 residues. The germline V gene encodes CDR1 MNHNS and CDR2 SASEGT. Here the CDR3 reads CASSEGRDTGELFF. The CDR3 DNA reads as TGTGCCAGCAGTGAGGGTCGGGACACCGGGGAGCTGTTTTTT.

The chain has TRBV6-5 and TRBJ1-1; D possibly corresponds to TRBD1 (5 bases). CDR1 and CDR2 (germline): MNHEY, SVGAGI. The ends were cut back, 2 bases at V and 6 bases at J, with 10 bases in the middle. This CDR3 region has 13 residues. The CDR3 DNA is TGTGCCAGCAGTTACGGGGCGGCCCCTGAAGCTTTCTTT. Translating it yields CASSYGAAPEAFF.

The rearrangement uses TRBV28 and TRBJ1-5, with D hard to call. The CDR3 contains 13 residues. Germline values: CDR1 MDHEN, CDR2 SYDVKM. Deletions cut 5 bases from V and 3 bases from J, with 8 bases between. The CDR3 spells CASSVLINQPQHF. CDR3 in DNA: TGTGCCAGCAGTGTCCTAATCAATCAGCCCCAGCATTTT.

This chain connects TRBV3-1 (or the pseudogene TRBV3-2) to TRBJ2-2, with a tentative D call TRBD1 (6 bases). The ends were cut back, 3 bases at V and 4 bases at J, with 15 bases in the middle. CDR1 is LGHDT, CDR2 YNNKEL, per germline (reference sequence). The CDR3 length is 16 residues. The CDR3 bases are TGTGCCAGCAGCCACCGAGCGACAGGATCCACCGGGGAGCTGTTTTTT. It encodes CASSHRATGSTGELFF.

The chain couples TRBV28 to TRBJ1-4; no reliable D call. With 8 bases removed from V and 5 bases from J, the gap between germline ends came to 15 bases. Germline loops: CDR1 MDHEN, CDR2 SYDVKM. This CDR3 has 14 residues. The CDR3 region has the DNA TGTGCCAGCGGTCAGGAGGTCGGGAATGAAAAACTGTTTTTT. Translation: CASGQEVGNEKLFF.

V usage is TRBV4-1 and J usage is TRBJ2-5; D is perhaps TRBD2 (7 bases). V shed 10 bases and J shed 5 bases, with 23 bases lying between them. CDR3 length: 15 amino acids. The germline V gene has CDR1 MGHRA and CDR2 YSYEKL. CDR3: CATATGRGAQETQYF. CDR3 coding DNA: TGCGCCACCGCTACGGGTCGGGGGGCGCAGGAGACCCAGTACTTC.

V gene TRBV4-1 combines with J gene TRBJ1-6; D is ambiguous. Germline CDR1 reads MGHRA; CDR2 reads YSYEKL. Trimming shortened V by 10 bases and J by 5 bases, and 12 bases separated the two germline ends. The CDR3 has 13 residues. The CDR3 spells CATGGNNNSPLHF. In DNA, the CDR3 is TGCGCCACCGGAGGGAATAATAATTCACCCCTCCACTTT.

The DNA for the CDR3 is TGTGCCAGCAGCCAAAAACAGGCTGGGGCCAACGTCCTGACTTTC. Translation: CASSQKQAGANVLTF. The chain uses TRBV11-3 and TRBJ2-6, with a tentative D call TRBD1 (5 bases). The V and J ends lost 5 bases and 2 bases respectively, with 10 bases between them. The CDR3 extends over 15 amino acids. The V gene's germline CDR1 is SGHNT and CDR2 YENEEA.

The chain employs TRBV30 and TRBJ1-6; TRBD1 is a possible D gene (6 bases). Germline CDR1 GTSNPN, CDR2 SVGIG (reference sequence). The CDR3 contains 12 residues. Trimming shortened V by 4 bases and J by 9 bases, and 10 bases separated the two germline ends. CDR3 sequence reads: CAWTGVGSPLHF. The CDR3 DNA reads TGTGCCTGGACAGGGGTTGGTTCACCCCTCCACTTT.

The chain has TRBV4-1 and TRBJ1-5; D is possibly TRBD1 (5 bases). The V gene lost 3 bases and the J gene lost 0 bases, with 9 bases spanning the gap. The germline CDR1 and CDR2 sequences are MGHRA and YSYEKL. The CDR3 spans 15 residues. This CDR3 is CASSHGHNSNQPQHF. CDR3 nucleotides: TGCGCCAGCAGCCACGGACACAATAGCAATCAGCCCCAGCATTTT.

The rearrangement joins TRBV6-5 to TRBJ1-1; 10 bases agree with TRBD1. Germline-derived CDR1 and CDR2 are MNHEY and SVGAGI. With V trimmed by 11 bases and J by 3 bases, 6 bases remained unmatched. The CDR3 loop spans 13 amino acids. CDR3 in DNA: TGTGCCTGCATCGGGACAGGGGACACTGAAGCTTTCTTT. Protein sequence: CACIGTGDTEAFF.

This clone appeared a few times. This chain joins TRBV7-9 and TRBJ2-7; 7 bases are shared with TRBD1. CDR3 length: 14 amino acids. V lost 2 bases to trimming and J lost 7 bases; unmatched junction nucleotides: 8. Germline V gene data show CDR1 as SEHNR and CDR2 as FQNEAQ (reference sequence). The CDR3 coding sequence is TGTGCCAGCAGCTTAATAGGGGGCTTGGGTGAGCAGTACTTC. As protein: CASSLIGGLGEQYF.

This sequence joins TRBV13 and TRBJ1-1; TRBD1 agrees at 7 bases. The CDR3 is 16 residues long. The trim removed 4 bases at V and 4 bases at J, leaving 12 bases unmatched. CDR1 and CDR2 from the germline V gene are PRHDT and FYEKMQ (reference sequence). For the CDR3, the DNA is TGTGCCAGCAGCTCGAGAAACAGGGGATCGGGCACTGAAGCTTTCTTT. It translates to CASSSRNRGSGTEAFF.

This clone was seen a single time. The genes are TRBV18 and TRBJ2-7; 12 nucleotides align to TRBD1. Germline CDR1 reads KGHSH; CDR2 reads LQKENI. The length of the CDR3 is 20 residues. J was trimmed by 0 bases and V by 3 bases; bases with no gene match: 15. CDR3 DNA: TGTGCCAGCTCACCGCGAAGGATCGGGACAGGGGGCTCCTTCTCCTACGAGCAGTACTTC. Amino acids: CASSPRRIGTGGSFSYEQYF.

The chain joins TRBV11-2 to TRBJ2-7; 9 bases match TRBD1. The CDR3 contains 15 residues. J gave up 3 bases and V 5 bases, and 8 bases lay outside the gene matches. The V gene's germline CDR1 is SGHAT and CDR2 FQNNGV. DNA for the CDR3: TGTGCCAGCAGCCGTTATCAGACAGGGGGCTACGAGCAGTACTTC. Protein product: CASSRYQTGGYEQYF.

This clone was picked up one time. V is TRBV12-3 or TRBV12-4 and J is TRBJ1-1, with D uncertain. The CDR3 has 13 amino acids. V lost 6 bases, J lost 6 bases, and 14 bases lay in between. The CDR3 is CASRWRDQAEAFF. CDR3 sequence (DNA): TGTGCCAGCAGATGGAGGGATCAGGCTGAAGCTTTCTTT.

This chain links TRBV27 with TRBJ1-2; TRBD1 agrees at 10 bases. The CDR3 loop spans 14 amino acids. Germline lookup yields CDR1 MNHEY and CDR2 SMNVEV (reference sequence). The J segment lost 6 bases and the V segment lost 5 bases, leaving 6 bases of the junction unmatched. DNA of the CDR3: TGTGCCAGCAGTACGGGGACAGGGGTCAATGGCTACACCTTC. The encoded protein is CASSTGTGVNGYTF.

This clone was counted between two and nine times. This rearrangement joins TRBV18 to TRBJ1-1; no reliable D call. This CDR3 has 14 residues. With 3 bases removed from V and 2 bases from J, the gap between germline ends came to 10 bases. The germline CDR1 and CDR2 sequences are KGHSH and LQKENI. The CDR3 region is CASSPRRDNTEAFF. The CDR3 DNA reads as TGTGCCAGCTCACCTCGACGGGATAACACTGAAGCTTTCTTT.